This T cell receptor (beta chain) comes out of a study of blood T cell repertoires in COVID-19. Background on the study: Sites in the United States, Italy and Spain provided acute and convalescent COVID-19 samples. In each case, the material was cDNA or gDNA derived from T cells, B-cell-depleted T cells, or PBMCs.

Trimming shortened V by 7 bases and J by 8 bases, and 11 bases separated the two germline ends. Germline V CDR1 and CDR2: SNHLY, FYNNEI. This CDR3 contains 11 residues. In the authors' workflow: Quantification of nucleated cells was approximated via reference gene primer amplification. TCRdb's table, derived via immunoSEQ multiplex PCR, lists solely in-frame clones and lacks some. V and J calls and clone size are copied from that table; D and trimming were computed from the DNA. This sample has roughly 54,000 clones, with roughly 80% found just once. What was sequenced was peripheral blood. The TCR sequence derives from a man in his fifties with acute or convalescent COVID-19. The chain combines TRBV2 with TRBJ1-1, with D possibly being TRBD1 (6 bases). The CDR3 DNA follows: TGTGCCAGCAACCCGGGACAAGAAGCTTTCTTT. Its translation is CASNPGQEAFF.